This TCR beta chain emerged from a study of cytomegalovirus exposure and HLA in healthy donors. Study summary: A prior study identified roughly 110 million unique TCR beta sequences from about 179 million T cells. Study-level results: The analysis excluded some indistinguishable V segments, including TRBV6-2 and TRBV6-3. Later work found most CMV-associated TCR beta chains apparently HLA-restricted. Rates of TCR association differed by HLA locus in a later analysis, with DRB1 highest and HLA-C lowest.

Trimming cost V 4 bases and J 2 bases; bases outside gene matches: 5. The germline CDR1 and CDR2 sequences are SNHLY and FYNNEI. This CDR3 contains 15 residues. A remark on this clone: Its antigen is undetermined.

The PCR made use of 60 Vbeta and 13 Jbeta primers. The method was immunoSEQ multiplex PCR; TCRdb's version includes in-frame clones alone and lacks a portion of them. The data contain about 130,000 clones, around 73% of them singletons. The clonotype originates from a female donor in good health and CMV-seronegative. The V gene is TRBV2, the J gene TRBJ2-5, with 9 bases fitting TRBD2. The sequenced sample consisted of PBMCs. The CDR3 nucleotides are TGTGCCAGCAGTGGCGCGACTAGCGGACAAGAGACCCAGTACTTC. Translated: CASSGATSGQETQYF.